This T cell receptor (beta chain) stems from a study of cytomegalovirus exposure and HLA in healthy donors. Broader study findings: The HLA-A and HLA-B alleles of most subjects were reportedly predicted accurately from TCR beta sequences.

The ends were cut back, 3 bases at V and 2 bases at J, with 8 bases in the middle. Per germline, CDR1 MGHRA and CDR2 YSYEKL. The CDR3 totals 13 residues. The PCR made use of 60 Vbeta and 13 Jbeta primers. Sequencing used immunoSEQ multiplex PCR; TCRdb keeps in-frame clones, though not all of them. Of 100,000 to 150,000 clones listed, over 65% are singletons. Notes on this clone: Its antigen is not identified.

Sequenced material: PBMCs. This clonotype was sampled from a man aged 18-30 years in good health and CMV-seropositive. The chain has TRBV4-1 and TRBJ2-7; no clear D gene. The CDR3 DNA reads TGCGCCAGCAGCCACGGCACTACCTACGAGCAGTACTTC. Amino acids: CASSHGTTYEQYF.